This T cell receptor beta chain appears in the sequencing data of a study of blood T cells in healthy people across ages. Germline V gives CDR1 SQVTM, CDR2 ANQGSEA. The ends lost 4 bases at V and 4 bases at J; junction bases unmatched: 9. The CDR3 consists of 15 residues. The second PCR ran about 6 to 11 cycles with a sample-barcoded 5' primer and J-beta primers. MiXCR, run by TCRdb on the 5' RACE reads, gives a single entry per CDR3 protein. Of approximately 800,000 distinct CDR3 sequences in the sample, approximately 35% were seen once. The V and J genes are TRBV29-1 and TRBJ2-2; 7 positions match TRBD2. Source material: blood. The sequence was obtained from a man younger than 35 in good health. The CDR3 sequence: CSVGPGGSVTGELFF. In DNA, the CDR3 is TGCAGCGTTGGTCCGGGAGGTAGTGTCACCGGGGAGCTGTTTTTT.